These T cell receptor beta chains were read from a single sample in a study of OX40 agonist ivuxolimab in advanced cancers. The assay was immunoSEQ multiplex PCR, and TCRdb's table has in-frame clones only and misses some. The sample records over 100,000 clones, 85% to 95% being singletons. The specimen comprised CD4+ or CD8+ T cells sorted from blood, sampled in a trial of the OX40 agonist ivuxolimab. The receptors derive from an adult with an advanced solid tumor such as melanoma, head and neck, liver or kidney cancer. Both conserved end residues are part of each CDR3.

>TRBV5-1
CASSSSRDSYEQYF
>TRBV6-1
CASGTDLYEQYF
>TRBV6-1
CASKAGRNFAGELFF
>TRBV2
CASPSRTSGYYNEQFF
>TRBV7-9
CASGDSTDTQYF
>TRBV7-9
CASSLVVGAPGNTIYF
>TRBV7-2
CASSLAFPPYEQYF
>TRBV4-2
CASSQDWTVPYEQYF
>TRBV29-1
CSVADGYNQPQHF
>TRBV11-2
CASSLYNEKLFF
>TRBV2
CASTGEVEAFF
>TRBV11-3
CASSLRLGDRGNNEQFF
>TRBV4-3
CASSHSYGYTF
>TRBV4-1
CASRIAGGPGGELFF
>TRBV5-5
CASSLSGTTQETQYF
>TRBV7-2
CASSHQAQGRRNEAFF
>TRBV14
CASSQDWATSGRTGELFF
>TRBV18
CASSPNGQGHGSPLHF
>TRBV7-2
CASSPTGTDYEQYF
>TRBV7-2
CASSFNPPGRQPHSYGYTF
>TRBV18
CASSPLRDSGYGYTF
>TRBV11-3
CASSLAGNTGELFF
>TRBV18
CASSRDRGDTQYF
>TRBV19
CASSIAGKSYGNSPLHF
>TRBV5-1
CASSWGTGGEQYF
>TRBV7-8
CASSLVGDLNEQFF
>TRBV19
CASSILGGQPQHF
>TRBV5-1
CASSPDTSATNEKLFF
>TRBV19
CASTGELGEKLFF
>TRBV2
CASGTQETQYF
>TRBV5-1
CASSPRTVRGDTQYF
>TRBV19
CASSIAGTRTNQPQHF
>TRBV2
CASSQGRGYGSPLHF
>TRBV5-1
CASSSGLAGGYQETQYF
>TRBV5-1
CASSDRALHEQYF
>TRBV10-3
CAISWSGRNTEAFF
>TRBV2
CASGNGLTYEQYF
>TRBV7-2
CASSLTRGGNYGYTF
>TRBV7-2
CASSSGQGLGNTIYF
>TRBV5-5
CASSFGVANTGELFF